Detailed here is one T cell receptor beta chain. Sequenced by immunoSEQ multiplex PCR; TCRdb stores in-frame clones only, minus some. The table shows roughly 88,000 clones, with around 91% occurring only once. This sample was taken from a study of control samples from healthy donors and cancer patients. This receptor was identified in a man aged 45-65 years in good health. The specimen was blood.

CDR3 sequence reads: CATSRPGTENTGELFF. The CDR3 DNA sequence: TGTGCCACCAGCAGACCCGGGACCGAGAACACCGGGGAGCTGTTTTTT. V usage is TRBV15 and J usage is TRBJ2-2; D could derive from TRBD1 or TRBD2 (5 bases each). The germline V gene has CDR1 LNHNV and CDR2 YYDKDF (reference sequence). The CDR3 runs to 16 residues. The V and J ends lost 2 bases and 1 base respectively, with 11 bases between them.